This is a list of T cell receptor beta chains from one sample in a study of T-cell memory formation after mild COVID-19. A single record per CDR3 protein comes from TCRdb applying MiXCR to the 5' RACE reads. Of 150,000 to 200,000 distinct CDR3 sequences in the sample, roughly 31% were seen once. Material: PBMCs or a T cell subset sorted from them (not recorded which). These receptor sequences come from an adult woman who had mild COVID-19 (a few samples of this study predate the infection). Cell type and time point are not known. The CDR3 runs from the conserved cysteine through the conserved F or W. The D gene is left open where the match is weak. Where a row states a size, it is once, few, many or the class of an expanded clone; other rows omit it.

abundance: few
d_gene: -
j_gene: TRBJ1-2
v_gene: TRBV6-5
CDR3aa: CASGNEPKLQGSHF
CDR3nt: TGTGCCAGCGGCAACGAGCCCAAGCTACAGGGTAGCCACTTC

abundance: -
d_gene: TRBD1
j_gene: TRBJ1-2
v_gene: TRBV4-3
CDR3aa: CASSQEPNRGTGNGYTF
CDR3nt: TGCGCCAGCAGCCAAGAACCAAACAGGGGAACAGGAAACGGCTACACCTTC

abundance: -
d_gene: -
j_gene: TRBJ1-5
v_gene: TRBV9
CDR3aa: CASSLQGRNFNQPQHF
CDR3nt: TGTGCCAGCAGCCTCCAGGGACGGAACTTCAATCAGCCCCAGCATTTT

abundance: -
d_gene: -
j_gene: TRBJ2-2
v_gene: TRBV29-1
CDR3aa: CSVLVGAGELFF
CDR3nt: TGCAGCGTTCTAGTGGGTGCCGGGGAGCTGTTTTTT

abundance: -
d_gene: -
j_gene: TRBJ2-3
v_gene: TRBV20-1
CDR3aa: CSADGASALTDTQYF
CDR3nt: TGCAGTGCTGATGGGGCTAGCGCGCTCACAGATACGCAGTATTTT

abundance: -
d_gene: TRBD1
j_gene: TRBJ2-6
v_gene: TRBV2
CDR3aa: CASNRNRGTYSGANVLTF
CDR3nt: TGTGCCAGCAACAGAAACAGGGGTACTTACTCTGGGGCCAACGTCCTGACTTTC

abundance: few
d_gene: TRBD2
j_gene: TRBJ2-7
v_gene: TRBV3-1
CDR3aa: CASSLRGGTNLEQYF
CDR3nt: TGTGCCAGCAGCCTCAGAGGAGGGACTAACCTCGAGCAGTACTTC

abundance: -
d_gene: TRBD2
j_gene: TRBJ2-1
v_gene: TRBV9
CDR3aa: CASRRGLAGNNDEQFF
CDR3nt: TGTGCCAGCAGGAGAGGGCTAGCGGGAAACAACGATGAGCAGTTCTTC

abundance: -
d_gene: TRBD1
j_gene: TRBJ1-2
v_gene: TRBV7-2
CDR3aa: CASSLATGQGDYGYTF
CDR3nt: TGTGCCAGCAGCCTTGCGACCGGACAGGGAGACTATGGCTACACCTTC

abundance: -
d_gene: -
j_gene: TRBJ1-1
v_gene: TRBV12-3/TRBV12-4
CDR3aa: CASSLKVGSTEAFF
CDR3nt: TGTGCCAGCAGCCTGAAAGTGGGTAGCACTGAAGCTTTCTTT

abundance: few
d_gene: -
j_gene: TRBJ1-1
v_gene: TRBV24-1
CDR3aa: CATSVGGRSAEAFF
CDR3nt: TGTGCCACCAGTGTCGGGGGGCGGTCGGCTGAAGCTTTCTTT

abundance: -
d_gene: -
j_gene: TRBJ2-1
v_gene: TRBV5-1
CDR3aa: CASSLVGYSDYNEQFF
CDR3nt: TGCGCCAGCAGCTTGGTCGGCTACTCCGATTACAATGAGCAGTTCTTC

abundance: -
d_gene: TRBD2
j_gene: TRBJ2-1
v_gene: TRBV20-1
CDR3aa: CSARPPPIAGAWDEQFF
CDR3nt: TGCAGTGCTAGACCACCCCCCATAGCGGGGGCTTGGGATGAGCAGTTCTTC

abundance: -
d_gene: -
j_gene: TRBJ2-5
v_gene: TRBV12-3/TRBV12-4
CDR3aa: CASSRNPGGAGQETQYF
CDR3nt: TGTGCCAGCAGTCGCAACCCGGGCGGGGCAGGCCAAGAGACCCAGTACTTC

abundance: -
d_gene: TRBD2
j_gene: TRBJ2-4
v_gene: TRBV7-2
CDR3aa: CASSLVAGVGYIQYF
CDR3nt: TGTGCCAGCAGCTTAGTAGCGGGAGTAGGATACATTCAGTACTTC

abundance: few
d_gene: -
j_gene: TRBJ1-2
v_gene: TRBV7-6
CDR3aa: CASSLELRGDYGYTF
CDR3nt: TGTGCCAGCAGCTTAGAGCTTCGGGGGGACTATGGCTACACCTTC

abundance: -
d_gene: TRBD1
j_gene: TRBJ2-3
v_gene: TRBV5-1
CDR3aa: CASSPGQGSTDTQYF
CDR3nt: TGCGCCAGCAGCCCCGGACAGGGCTCCACAGATACGCAGTATTTT

abundance: few
d_gene: -
j_gene: TRBJ1-5
v_gene: TRBV29-1
CDR3aa: CSVEMKWGLSNQPQHF
CDR3nt: TGCAGCGTTGAAATGAAGTGGGGCCTCAGCAATCAGCCCCAGCATTTT

abundance: few
d_gene: TRBD2
j_gene: TRBJ2-3
v_gene: TRBV15
CDR3aa: CATSRGARTSGYSRHTQYF
CDR3nt: TGTGCCACCAGCAGAGGGGCAAGGACTAGCGGCTACTCCCGTCATACGCAGTATTTT

abundance: -
d_gene: TRBD1
j_gene: TRBJ1-1
v_gene: TRBV9
CDR3aa: CASSGTGSTEAFF
CDR3nt: TGTGCCAGCAGCGGGACAGGATCCACTGAAGCTTTCTTT

abundance: -
d_gene: -
j_gene: TRBJ2-6
v_gene: TRBV19
CDR3aa: CASKPGQTSGANVLTF
CDR3nt: TGTGCCAGTAAGCCGGGTCAGACCTCTGGGGCCAACGTCCTGACTTTC

abundance: -
d_gene: TRBD1
j_gene: TRBJ1-4
v_gene: TRBV6-5
CDR3aa: CASSYYGTGDEKLFF
CDR3nt: TGTGCCAGCAGTTATTACGGGACAGGGGACGAAAAACTGTTTTTT

abundance: few
d_gene: TRBD1
j_gene: TRBJ2-5
v_gene: TRBV7-9
CDR3aa: CASSLQQGVWETQYF
CDR3nt: TGTGCCAGCAGCTTACAGCAGGGGGTCTGGGAGACCCAGTACTTC

abundance: -
d_gene: -
j_gene: TRBJ2-7
v_gene: TRBV6-5
CDR3aa: CASSYGPGGGYEQYF
CDR3nt: TGTGCCAGCAGTTACGGCCCAGGGGGAGGATACGAGCAGTACTTC

abundance: few
d_gene: -
j_gene: TRBJ2-3
v_gene: TRBV24-1
CDR3aa: CATSDLRQDTDTQYF
CDR3nt: TGTGCCACCAGTGATTTACGGCAGGACACAGATACGCAGTATTTT

abundance: -
d_gene: -
j_gene: TRBJ2-7
v_gene: TRBV5-1
CDR3aa: CASSLGRDRYEQYF
CDR3nt: TGCGCCAGCAGCTTGGGGCGGGACAGATACGAGCAGTACTTC

abundance: -
d_gene: -
j_gene: TRBJ2-1
v_gene: TRBV27
CDR3aa: CASSLSGAGFNEQFF
CDR3nt: TGTGCCAGCAGTTTATCGGGGGCAGGATTCAATGAGCAGTTCTTC

abundance: few
d_gene: TRBD2
j_gene: TRBJ2-3
v_gene: TRBV27
CDR3aa: CASSSPGLLHYTDTQYF
CDR3nt: TGTGCCAGCAGTTCCCCGGGACTACTTCACTACACAGATACGCAGTATTTT

abundance: -
d_gene: -
j_gene: TRBJ2-2
v_gene: TRBV7-6
CDR3aa: CASSLNGELFF
CDR3nt: TGTGCCAGCAGCTTAAACGGGGAGCTGTTTTTT

abundance: few
d_gene: -
j_gene: TRBJ1-4
v_gene: TRBV12-3/TRBV12-4
CDR3aa: CASSPYATNEKLFF
CDR3nt: TGTGCCAGCAGCCCGTACGCAACTAATGAAAAACTGTTTTTT

abundance: -
d_gene: -
j_gene: TRBJ2-7
v_gene: TRBV18
CDR3aa: CASSEQGEGEQYF
CDR3nt: TGTGCCAGCTCGGAGCAGGGGGAGGGCGAGCAGTACTTC

abundance: few
d_gene: TRBD2
j_gene: TRBJ2-3
v_gene: TRBV5-6
CDR3aa: CASSQGLAGLRTDTQYF
CDR3nt: TGTGCCAGCAGCCAGGGACTAGCGGGGCTACGCACAGATACGCAGTATTTT

abundance: -
d_gene: -
j_gene: TRBJ1-2
v_gene: TRBV5-1
CDR3aa: CASSVRDTRAGYTF
CDR3nt: TGCGCCAGCAGCGTCCGGGACACCCGGGCCGGCTACACCTTC

abundance: -
d_gene: TRBD1
j_gene: TRBJ2-7
v_gene: TRBV5-5
CDR3aa: CASSRGQGVYEQYF
CDR3nt: TGTGCCAGCAGCCGGGGACAGGGGGTCTACGAGCAGTACTTC

abundance: -
d_gene: -
j_gene: TRBJ2-1
v_gene: TRBV5-1
CDR3aa: CASSAQGGNNEQFF
CDR3nt: TGCGCCAGCAGCGCCCAGGGAGGAAACAATGAGCAGTTCTTC

abundance: -
d_gene: TRBD1
j_gene: TRBJ1-2
v_gene: TRBV9
CDR3aa: CASSAATGAWGYTF
CDR3nt: TGTGCCAGCAGCGCAGCGACAGGGGCGTGGGGCTACACCTTC

abundance: few
d_gene: TRBD1
j_gene: TRBJ1-2
v_gene: TRBV29-1
CDR3aa: CSVERDSGYTF
CDR3nt: TGCAGCGTTGAGAGGGACAGCGGCTACACCTTC

abundance: -
d_gene: TRBD1
j_gene: TRBJ2-7
v_gene: TRBV5-1
CDR3aa: CASSAQGARSEQYF
CDR3nt: TGCGCCAGCAGCGCGCAGGGGGCGCGAAGCGAGCAGTACTTC

abundance: -
d_gene: TRBD1
j_gene: TRBJ2-1
v_gene: TRBV25-1
CDR3aa: CASIGTGAYNEQFF
CDR3nt: TGTGCCAGCATAGGGACAGGGGCTTACAATGAGCAGTTCTTC

abundance: many
d_gene: -
j_gene: TRBJ2-2
v_gene: TRBV2
CDR3aa: CASSASMNTGELFF
CDR3nt: TGTGCCAGCAGTGCGTCTATGAACACCGGGGAGCTGTTTTTT

abundance: -
d_gene: TRBD2
j_gene: TRBJ2-7
v_gene: TRBV12-3/TRBV12-4
CDR3aa: CASTQRASGSYEQYF
CDR3nt: TGTGCCAGCACCCAAAGGGCTAGCGGGTCCTACGAGCAGTACTTC

abundance: few
d_gene: -
j_gene: TRBJ2-1
v_gene: TRBV7-9
CDR3aa: CASSLGWRPSNNEQFF
CDR3nt: TGTGCCAGCAGCTTAGGATGGAGGCCCTCAAACAATGAGCAGTTCTTC

abundance: -
d_gene: -
j_gene: TRBJ1-1
v_gene: TRBV10-3
CDR3aa: CAIKAVQENTEAFF
CDR3nt: TGTGCCATCAAAGCGGTTCAGGAGAACACTGAAGCTTTCTTT

abundance: -
d_gene: TRBD1
j_gene: TRBJ2-7
v_gene: TRBV18
CDR3aa: CASSRGTENYEQYF
CDR3nt: TGTGCCAGTTCCAGGGGGACGGAAAATTACGAGCAGTACTTC

abundance: few
d_gene: TRBD2
j_gene: TRBJ2-7
v_gene: TRBV4-3
CDR3aa: CASSQGVAGTDNSYEQYF
CDR3nt: TGCGCCAGCAGCCAAGGGGTAGCGGGGACTGATAACTCCTACGAGCAGTACTTC

abundance: few
d_gene: TRBD1
j_gene: TRBJ2-3
v_gene: TRBV5-1
CDR3aa: CASSLVGDSTDTQYF
CDR3nt: TGCGCCAGCAGCTTGGTGGGGGACAGCACGGATACGCAGTATTTT

abundance: few
d_gene: TRBD1
j_gene: TRBJ2-5
v_gene: TRBV20-1
CDR3aa: CSANRPGQGETQYF
CDR3nt: TGCAGTGCCAACCGCCCGGGACAGGGAGAGACCCAGTACTTC

abundance: many
d_gene: -
j_gene: TRBJ2-1
v_gene: TRBV5-1
CDR3aa: CASSLTTGKVSYNEQFF
CDR3nt: TGCGCCAGCAGCTTGACTACAGGGAAAGTGTCCTACAATGAGCAGTTCTTC